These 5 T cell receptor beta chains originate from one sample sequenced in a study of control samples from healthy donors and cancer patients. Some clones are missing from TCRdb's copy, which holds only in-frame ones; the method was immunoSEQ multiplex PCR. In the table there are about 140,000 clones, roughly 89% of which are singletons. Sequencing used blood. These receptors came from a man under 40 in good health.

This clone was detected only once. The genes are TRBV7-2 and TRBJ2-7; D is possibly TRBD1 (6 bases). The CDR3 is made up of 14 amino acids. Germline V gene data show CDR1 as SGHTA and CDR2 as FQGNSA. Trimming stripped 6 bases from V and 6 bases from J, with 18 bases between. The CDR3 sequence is CASSPPGQGIEQYF. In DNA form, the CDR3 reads TGTGCCAGCAGTCCCCCCGGGCAGGGGATCGAGCAGTACTTC.

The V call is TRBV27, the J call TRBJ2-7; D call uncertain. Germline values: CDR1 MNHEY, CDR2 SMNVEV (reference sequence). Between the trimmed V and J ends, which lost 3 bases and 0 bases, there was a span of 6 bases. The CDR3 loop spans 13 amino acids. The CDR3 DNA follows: TGTGCCAGCAGTTTCTCGAGCTCCTACGAGCAGTACTTC. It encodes CASSFSSSYEQYF.

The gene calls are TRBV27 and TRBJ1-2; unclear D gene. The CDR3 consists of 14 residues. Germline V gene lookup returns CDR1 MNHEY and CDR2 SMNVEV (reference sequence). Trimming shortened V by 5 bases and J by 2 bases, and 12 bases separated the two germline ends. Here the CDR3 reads CASSPIDGNYGYTF. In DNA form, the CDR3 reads TGTGCCAGCAGTCCCATAGACGGCAACTATGGCTACACCTTC.

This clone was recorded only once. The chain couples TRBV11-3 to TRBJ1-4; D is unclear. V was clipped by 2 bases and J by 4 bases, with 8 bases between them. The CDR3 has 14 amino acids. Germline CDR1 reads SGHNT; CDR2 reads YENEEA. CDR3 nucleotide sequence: TGTGCCAGCAGCTTACGGACCGATAATGAAAAACTGTTTTTT. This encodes CASSLRTDNEKLFF.

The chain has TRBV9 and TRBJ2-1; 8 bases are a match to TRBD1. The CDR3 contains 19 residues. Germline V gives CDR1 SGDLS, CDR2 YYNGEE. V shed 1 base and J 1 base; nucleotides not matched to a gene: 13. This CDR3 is CASSVNQKEQGESYNEQFF. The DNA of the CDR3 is TGTGCCAGCAGCGTAAACCAAAAGGAACAGGGGGAATCCTACAATGAGCAGTTCTTC.